A single T cell receptor beta chain is shown here with its context. Its antigen has not been determined. No much larger clonotype is one base removed from it; base qualities were not supplied. V loses 3 bases at its end and J loses 9 bases; junction bases beyond the gene matches: 10. CDR1 and CDR2 were assigned from the germline V gene as SGHAT and FQNNGV. The CDR3 contains 14 residues, cysteine and phenylalanine counted. The retained sequence is limited to the CDR3, 42 bases, with the frame set at the first base. Libraries were made using the immunoSEQ multiplex PCR assay. TCRdb obtained this table from immuneACCESS and retained in-frame rearrangements with V and J assigned. These tables miss some clones; where compared with another copy, unresolved V genes account for less than half of the shortfall, and the remainder is unexplained. The sample data list some 45,000 clones, and around 90% of these were observed just once. Jointly, the top ten make up just under 2% of the sample.

The record originates from a study of T cell changes during pregnancy in multiple sclerosis (dated by TCRdb to about 2019). About the study as a whole: Changes in the T cell repertoire over the course of pregnancy were examined in this study in women with multiple sclerosis.

The specimen was CD4+ T cells from peripheral blood mononuclear cells, collected after pregnancy. The TCR originated in a female donor in good health, enrolled as a control in a pregnancy study. The sequence links TRBV11-2 to TRBJ2-5; a stretch of 7 junction bases matches TRBD1. In nucleotides, the sequence is TGTGCCAGCAGCTTGCCGGGACAGAGGGTGTCCCAGTACTTC. It translates to CASSLPGQRVSQYF.